This T cell receptor beta chain is drawn from a study of graft-versus-host responses after intestinal transplantation. Plating combined around 200,000 CFSE-labeled responder cells with around 200,000 irradiated, violet-dye-labeled stimulator cells. The authors sorted proliferating CFSE-low CD3+CD4+ and CD3+CD8+ responders after the reaction. Some clones are missing from TCRdb's copy, which holds only in-frame ones; the method was immunoSEQ multiplex PCR. The sample holds about 7,400 clones, roughly 34% seen once. The CDR3 has 16 residues. Per germline, CDR1 GTSNPN and CDR2 SVGIG (reference sequence). V was trimmed by 1 base and J by 1 base, leaving 16 bases between them. This clone rates as medium-sized (0.01 to 0.1%).

This TCR derives from a human patient who was an organ donor for intestinal transplantation. Sequences were derived from alloreactive CD8+ T cells from a mixed lymphocyte reaction culture, sampled before transplantation. Specified subset: CFSE-low proliferating T cells sorted from roughly six-day pre-transplant mixed lymphocyte reaction (GvH or HvG direction). This rearrangement joins TRBV30 to TRBJ1-1; no clear D. CDR3 in amino acids: CAWSELPPGKNTEAFF. The DNA for the CDR3 is TGTGCCTGGAGTGAGTTACCCCCGGGGAAGAACACTGAAGCTTTCTTT. Together with reference TRBV30 and TRBJ1-1, the CDR3 gives the full variable domain: SQTIHQWPATLVQPVGSPLSLECTVEGTSNPNLYWYRQAAGRGLQLLFYSVGIGQISSEVPQNLSASRPQDRQFILSSKKLLLSDSGFYLCAWSELPPGKNTEAFFGQGTRLTVV.